The present TCR beta chain was sequenced within a study of blood T cell repertoires in COVID-19. CDR3 size: 15 residues. From germline, CDR1 is KGHSH and CDR2 LQKENI. V shed 1 base, J shed 0 bases, and the junction held 2 bases outside the gene matches. The assay was immunoSEQ multiplex PCR, and TCRdb's table has in-frame clones only and misses some. This sample has 50,000 or so clones, with about nine tenths found just once. Sequenced: peripheral blood. The receptor was isolated from a man aged 45-65 years with active COVID-19. The rearrangement joins TRBV18 to TRBJ2-7; TRBD2 agrees at 8 bases. CDR3 region: CASSPQRESSYEQYF. CDR3 nucleotide sequence: TGTGCCAGCTCACCACAGCGGGAGTCCTCCTACGAGCAGTACTTC.